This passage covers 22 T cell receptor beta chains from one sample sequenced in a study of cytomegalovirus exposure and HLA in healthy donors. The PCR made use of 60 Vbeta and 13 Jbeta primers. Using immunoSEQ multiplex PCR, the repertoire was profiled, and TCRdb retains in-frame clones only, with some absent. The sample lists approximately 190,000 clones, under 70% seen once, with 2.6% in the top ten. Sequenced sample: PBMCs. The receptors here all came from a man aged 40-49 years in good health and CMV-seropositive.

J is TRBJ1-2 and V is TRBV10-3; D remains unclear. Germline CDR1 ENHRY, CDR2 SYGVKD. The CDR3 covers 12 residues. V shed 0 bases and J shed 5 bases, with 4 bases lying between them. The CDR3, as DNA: TGTGCCATCAGTGAGTCTTCATATGGCTACACCTTC. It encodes CAISESSYGYTF.

CDR3 loop: CASSEVASVNTDTQYF. Written as DNA, the CDR3 is TGTGCCAGCAGTGAAGTGGCTAGCGTCAACACAGATACGCAGTATTTT. This chain links TRBV2 with TRBJ2-3; tentatively, D is TRBD2 (6 bases). The CDR3 loop spans 16 amino acids. V lost 1 base to trimming and J lost 2 bases, with 13 bases between them. Per the germline V gene, CDR1 is SNHLY and CDR2 is FYNNEI.

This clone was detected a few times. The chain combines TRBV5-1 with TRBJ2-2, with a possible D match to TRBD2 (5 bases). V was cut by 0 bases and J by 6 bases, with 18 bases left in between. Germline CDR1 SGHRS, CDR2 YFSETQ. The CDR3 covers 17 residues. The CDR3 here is CASSLEGGGGRAGELFF. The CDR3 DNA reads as TGCGCCAGCAGCTTGGAGGGCGGAGGCGGAAGGGCCGGGGAGCTGTTTTTT.

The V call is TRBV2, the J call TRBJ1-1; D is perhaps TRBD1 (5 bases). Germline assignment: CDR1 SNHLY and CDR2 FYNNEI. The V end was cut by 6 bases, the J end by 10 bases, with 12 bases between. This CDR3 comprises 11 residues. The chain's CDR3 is CASREGLGAFF. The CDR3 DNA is TGTGCCAGCAGAGAGGGACTAGGAGCTTTCTTT.

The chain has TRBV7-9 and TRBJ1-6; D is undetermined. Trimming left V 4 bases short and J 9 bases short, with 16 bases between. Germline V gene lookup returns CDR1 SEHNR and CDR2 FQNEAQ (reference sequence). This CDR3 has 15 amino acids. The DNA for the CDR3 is TGTGCCAGCAGCTGGTCTGGGGAGTTGGGTTCACCCCTCCACTTT. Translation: CASSWSGELGSPLHF.

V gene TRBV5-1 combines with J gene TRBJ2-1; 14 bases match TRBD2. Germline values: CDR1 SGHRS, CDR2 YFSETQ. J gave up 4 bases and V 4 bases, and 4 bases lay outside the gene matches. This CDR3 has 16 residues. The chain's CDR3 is CASSGGTSGGYNEQFF. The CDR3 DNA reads TGCGCCAGCAGCGGCGGGACTAGCGGGGGATACAATGAGCAGTTCTTC. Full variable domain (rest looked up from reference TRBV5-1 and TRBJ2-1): KAGVTQTPRYLIKTRGQQVTLSCSPISGHRSVSWYQQTPGQGLQFLFEYFSETQRNKGNFPGRFSGRQFSNSRSEMNVSTLELGDSALYLCASSGGTSGGYNEQFFGPGTRLTVL.

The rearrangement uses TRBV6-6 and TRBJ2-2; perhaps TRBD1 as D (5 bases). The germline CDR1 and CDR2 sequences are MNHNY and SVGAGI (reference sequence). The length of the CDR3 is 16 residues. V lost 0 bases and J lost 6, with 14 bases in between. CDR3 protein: CASSYSMQGSSGELFF. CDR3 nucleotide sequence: TGTGCCAGCAGTTACTCGATGCAGGGTTCGTCCGGGGAGCTGTTTTTT.

CDR3: CASSSHPGQGDYGYTF. CDR3 DNA sequence: TGTGCCAGCAGCTCCCATCCGGGACAGGGTGACTATGGCTACACCTTC. V usage is TRBV7-9 and J usage is TRBJ1-2, with 9 bases lining up with TRBD1. The CDR3 length is 16 residues. The junction had 9 bases not matched to a gene; V was cut back by 4 bases and J by 3 bases. Germline CDR1 reads SEHNR; CDR2 reads FQNEAQ (reference sequence).

For the CDR3, the DNA is TGTGCCAGTAGTCCAGACAGGGGGATGTATCAGCCCCAGCATTTT. Residues: CASSPDRGMYQPQHF. The V gene is TRBV19, the J gene TRBJ1-5; 9 bases align to TRBD1. The CDR3 loop spans 15 amino acids. The V gene end was trimmed by 5 bases and the J gene end by 5 bases; junction bases not matched to a gene: 7. CDR1 LNHDA and CDR2 SQIVND come from the germline V gene (reference sequence).

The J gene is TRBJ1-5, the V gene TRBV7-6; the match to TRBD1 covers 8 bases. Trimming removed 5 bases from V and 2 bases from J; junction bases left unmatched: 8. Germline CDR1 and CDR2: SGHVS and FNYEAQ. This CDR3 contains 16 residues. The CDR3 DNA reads TGTGCCAGCAGCCCCGGGACAGGTAGTCGCAATCAGCCCCAGCATTTT. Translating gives CASSPGTGSRNQPQHF. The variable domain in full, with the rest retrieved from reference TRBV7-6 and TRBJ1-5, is GAGVSQSPRYKVTKRGQDVALRCDPISGHVSLYWYRQALGQGPEFLTYFNYEAQQDKSGLPNDRFSAERPEGSISTLTIQRTEQRDSAMYRCASSPGTGSRNQPQHFGDGTRLSIL.

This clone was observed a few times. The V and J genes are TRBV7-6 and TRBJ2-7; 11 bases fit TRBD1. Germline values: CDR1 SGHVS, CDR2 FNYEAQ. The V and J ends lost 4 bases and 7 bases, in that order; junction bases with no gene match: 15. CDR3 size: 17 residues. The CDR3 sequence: CASSSSITGTGGEEQYF. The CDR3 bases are TGTGCCAGCAGCTCTAGTATAACCGGGACAGGGGGTGAAGAGCAGTACTTC.

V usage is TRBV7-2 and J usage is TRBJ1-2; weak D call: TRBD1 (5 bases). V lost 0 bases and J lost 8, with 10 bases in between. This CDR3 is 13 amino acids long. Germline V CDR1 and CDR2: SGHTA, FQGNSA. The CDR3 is CASSLAGGGGYTF. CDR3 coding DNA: TGTGCCAGCAGCTTAGCGGGGGGAGGGGGCTACACCTTC.

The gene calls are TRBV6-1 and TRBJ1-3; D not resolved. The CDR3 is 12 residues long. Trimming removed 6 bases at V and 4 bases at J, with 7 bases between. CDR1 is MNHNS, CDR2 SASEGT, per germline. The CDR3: CASSSEGNTIYF. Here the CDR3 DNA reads TGTGCCAGCAGCTCCGAGGGAAACACCATATATTTT.

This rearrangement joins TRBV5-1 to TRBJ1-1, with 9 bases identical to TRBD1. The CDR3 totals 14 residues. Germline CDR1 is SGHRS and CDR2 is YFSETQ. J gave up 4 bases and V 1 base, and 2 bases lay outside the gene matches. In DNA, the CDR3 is TGCGCCAGCAGCTTGCCGACAGGGGGCACTGAAGCTTTCTTT. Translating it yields CASSLPTGGTEAFF. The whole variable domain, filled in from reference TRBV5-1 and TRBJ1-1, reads KAGVTQTPRYLIKTRGQQVTLSCSPISGHRSVSWYQQTPGQGLQFLFEYFSETQRNKGNFPGRFSGRQFSNSRSEMNVSTLELGDSALYLCASSLPTGGTEAFFGQGTRLTVV.

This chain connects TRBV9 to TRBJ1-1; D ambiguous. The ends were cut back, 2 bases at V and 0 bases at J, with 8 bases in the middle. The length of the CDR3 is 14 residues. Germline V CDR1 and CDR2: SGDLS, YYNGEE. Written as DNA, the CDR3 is TGTGCCAGCAGCGTTTTTACTATGAACACTGAAGCTTTCTTT. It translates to CASSVFTMNTEAFF.

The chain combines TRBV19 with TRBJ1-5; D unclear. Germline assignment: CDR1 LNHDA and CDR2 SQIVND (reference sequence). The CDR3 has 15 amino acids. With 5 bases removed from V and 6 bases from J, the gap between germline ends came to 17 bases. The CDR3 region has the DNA TGTGCCAGTAGTTTGGCTGGAGGTAGCGGTCAGCCCCAGCATTTT. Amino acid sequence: CASSLAGGSGQPQHF. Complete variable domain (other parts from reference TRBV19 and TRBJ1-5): DGGITQSPKYLFRKEGQNVTLSCEQNLNHDAMYWYRQDPGQGLRLIYYSQIVNDFQKGDIAEGYSVSREKKESFPLTVTSAQKNPTAFYLCASSLAGGSGQPQHFGDGTRLSIL.

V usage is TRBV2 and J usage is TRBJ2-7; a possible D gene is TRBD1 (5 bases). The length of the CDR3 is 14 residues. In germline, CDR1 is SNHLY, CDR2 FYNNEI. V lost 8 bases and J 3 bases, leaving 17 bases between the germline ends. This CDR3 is CASGAGRSVYEQYF. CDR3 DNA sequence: TGTGCCAGCGGGGCAGGTCGAAGCGTCTACGAGCAGTACTTC.

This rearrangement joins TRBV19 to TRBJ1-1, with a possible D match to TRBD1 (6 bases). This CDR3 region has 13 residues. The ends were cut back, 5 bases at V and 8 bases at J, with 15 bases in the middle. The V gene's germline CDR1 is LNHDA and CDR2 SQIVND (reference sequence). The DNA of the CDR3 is TGTGCCAGTAGTCACCGGACAGTCCCAGAAGCTTTCTTT. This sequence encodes CASSHRTVPEAFF.

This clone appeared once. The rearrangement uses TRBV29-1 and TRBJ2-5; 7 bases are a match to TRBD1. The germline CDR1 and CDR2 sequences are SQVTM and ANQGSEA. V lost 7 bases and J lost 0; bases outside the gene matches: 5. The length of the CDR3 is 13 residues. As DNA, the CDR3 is TGCAGCGGTGCACAGGGGAACCAAGAGACCCAGTACTTC. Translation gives CSGAQGNQETQYF.

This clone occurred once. CDR3 residues: CASSYDRGPYEQYF. The CDR3 DNA reads as TGTGCCAGCAGTTACGACAGGGGACCCTACGAGCAGTACTTC. The chain links TRBV6-5 to TRBJ2-7; 8 bases fit TRBD1. From germline, CDR1 is MNHEY and CDR2 SVGAGI. The V and J ends lost 2 bases and 2 bases, in that order; junction bases with no gene match: 2. The CDR3 consists of 14 residues.

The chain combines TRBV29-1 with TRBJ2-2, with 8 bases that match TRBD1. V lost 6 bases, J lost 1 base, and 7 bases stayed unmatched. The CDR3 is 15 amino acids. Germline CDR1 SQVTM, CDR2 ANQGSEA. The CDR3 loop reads CSVPVGTGNTGELFF. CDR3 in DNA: TGCAGCGTACCCGTGGGGACAGGGAACACCGGGGAGCTGTTTTTT.

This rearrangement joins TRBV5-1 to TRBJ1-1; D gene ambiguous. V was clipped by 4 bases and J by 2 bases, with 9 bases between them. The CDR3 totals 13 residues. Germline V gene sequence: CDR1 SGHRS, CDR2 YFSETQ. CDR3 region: CASSTRTNTEAFF. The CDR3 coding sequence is TGCGCCAGCAGCACAAGGACTAACACTGAAGCTTTCTTT.